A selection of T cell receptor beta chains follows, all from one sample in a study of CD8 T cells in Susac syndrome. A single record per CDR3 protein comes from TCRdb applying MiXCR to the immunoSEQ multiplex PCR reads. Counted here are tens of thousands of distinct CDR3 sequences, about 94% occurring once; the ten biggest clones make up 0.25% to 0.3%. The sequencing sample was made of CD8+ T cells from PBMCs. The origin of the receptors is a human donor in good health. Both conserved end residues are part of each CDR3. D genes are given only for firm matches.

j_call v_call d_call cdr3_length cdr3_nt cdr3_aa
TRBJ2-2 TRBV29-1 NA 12 TGCAGCGTTGAATTTTCCCCCGGGGAGCTGTTTTTT CSVEFSPGELFF
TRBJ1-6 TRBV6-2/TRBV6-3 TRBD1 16 TGTGCCAGCAGCGCGGGAGGGGGCTTGTACGATTCACCCCTCCACTTT CASSAGGGLYDSPLHF
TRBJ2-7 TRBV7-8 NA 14 TGTGCCAGCAGCTTAGCGGCGGTGGGCTACGAGCAGTACTTC CASSLAAVGYEQYF
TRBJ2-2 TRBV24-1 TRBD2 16 TGTGCCACCAACGAGCGGGAGGGAGTGGGAACCGGGGAGCTGTTTTTT CATNEREGVGTGELFF
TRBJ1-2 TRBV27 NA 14 TGTGCCAGCAGTCCCGCGGGACAAAACTATGGCTACACCTTC CASSPAGQNYGYTF
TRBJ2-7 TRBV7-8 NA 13 TGTGCCAGCAGCTTCCATGGGGACTACGAGCAGTACTTC CASSFHGDYEQYF
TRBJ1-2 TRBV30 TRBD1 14 TGTGCCTGGAGTCCCGGGACAGGACTTATACCGTACACCTTC CAWSPGTGLIPYTF
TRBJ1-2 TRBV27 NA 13 TGTGCCAGCAGTTTAGCGACAGGAGGGGGCTACACCTTC CASSLATGGGYTF
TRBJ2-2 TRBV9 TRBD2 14 TGTGCCAGCAGCGTAGGCGGGAGCGTCGGGGAGCTGTTTTTT CASSVGGSVGELFF
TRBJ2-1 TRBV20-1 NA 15 TGCAGTGCCGTTGCATTATGGCTGACCTACAATGAGCAGTTCTTC CSAVALWLTYNEQFF
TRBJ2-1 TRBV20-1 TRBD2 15 TGCAGTGCTAGGGCAGCGGGAGTAGTCTACAATGAGCAGTTCTTC CSARAAGVVYNEQFF
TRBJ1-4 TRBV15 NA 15 TGTGCCACCGCACTCGACCGGGACGGATATGAAAAACTGTTTTTT CATALDRDGYEKLFF
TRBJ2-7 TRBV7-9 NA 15 TGTGCCAGCAGCTTAGCCCCGGGACAATTCGACGAGCAGTACTTC CASSLAPGQFDEQYF
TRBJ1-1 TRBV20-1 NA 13 TGCAGTGCTAGAGACAGAGAATACACTGAAGCTTTCTTT CSARDREYTEAFF
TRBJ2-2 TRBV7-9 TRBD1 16 TGTGCCAGCAGCTCGCAAGGACAGGGGTTGTACGGGGAGCTGTTTTTT CASSSQGQGLYGELFF
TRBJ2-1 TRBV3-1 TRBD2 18 TGTGCCAGCAGCCAATCCGTGGGCAAGCGGGAGACGTCCAATGAGCAGTTCTTC CASSQSVGKRETSNEQFF
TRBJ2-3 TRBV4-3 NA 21 TGCGCCAGCAGGCAGACGTCACACTTGATCAGTGCTCAAGTAAGCACAGATACGCAGTATTTT CASRQTSHLISAQVSTDTQYF